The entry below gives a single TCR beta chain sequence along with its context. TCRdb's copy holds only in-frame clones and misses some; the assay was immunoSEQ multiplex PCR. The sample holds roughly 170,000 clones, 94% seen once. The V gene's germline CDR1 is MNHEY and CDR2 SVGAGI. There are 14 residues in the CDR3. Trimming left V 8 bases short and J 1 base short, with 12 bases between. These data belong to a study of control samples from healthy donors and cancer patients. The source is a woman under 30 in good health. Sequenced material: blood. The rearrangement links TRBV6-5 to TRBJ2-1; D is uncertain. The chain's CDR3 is CASRGDGSYNEQFF. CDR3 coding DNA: TGTGCCAGCCGCGGAGACGGATCCTACAATGAGCAGTTCTTC.